These T cell receptor beta chains were read from a single sample in a study of Graves' ophthalmopathy and Graves' hyperthyroidism. MiXCR was run by TCRdb on the multiplex PCR reads, yielding one entry per CDR3 protein. The sample yields 680,000 or so distinct CDR3 sequences, 20% to 25% seen once. Input material: peripheral blood. The origin of the receptors is a woman between 18 and 29 years old with stable Graves' hyperthyroidism. Some clones in this sample may be carry-over from other donors' samples. Both conserved end residues are part of each CDR3. The order of the fields is V gene, J gene, CDR3 protein.

TRBV12-3/TRBV12-4	TRBJ1-2	CASSSTEHYGYTF
TRBV29-1	TRBJ1-1	CSVVTGVAEAFF
TRBV25-1	TRBJ2-7	CASSRLAADEQYF
TRBV7-2	TRBJ2-1	CASSSYYNEQFF
TRBV6-1	TRBJ2-5	CASSEIPRVRETQYF
TRBV7-3	TRBJ1-2	CASSLGQGSDGYTF
TRBV28	TRBJ2-2	CASSSPAEGGGGELFF
TRBV4-1	TRBJ1-6	CASSQGRGVNSPLHF
TRBV13	TRBJ1-1	CASSSRTGGNMNTEAFF
TRBV29-1	TRBJ1-1	CSVNQGLNTEAFF
TRBV28	TRBJ2-7	CASSPQYEQYF
TRBV7-2	TRBJ2-2	CASSLRVGYTGELFF
TRBV15	TRBJ1-5	CATSRVQGAQPQHF
TRBV18	TRBJ2-7	CASSPASGTTYEQYF
TRBV6-5	TRBJ1-1	CASSNTVTVNTEAFF
TRBV6-1	TRBJ2-7	CASSQGTYPSYEQYF
TRBV19	TRBJ2-7	CASSGGQAVTYEQYF
TRBV12-3/TRBV12-4	TRBJ1-1	CASSPLGRLNTEAFF
TRBV9	TRBJ2-7	CASSVEARAQTYEQYF
TRBV6-1	TRBJ2-2	CAGTGGDTGELFF
TRBV12-3/TRBV12-4	TRBJ1-2	CASVGTGDPINYGYTF
TRBV30	TRBJ1-5	CAWSNGDNQPQHF
TRBV6-2/TRBV6-3	TRBJ2-7	CASSFHSAKAYEQYF
TRBV29-1	TRBJ1-1	CSGYQVNTEAFF
TRBV6-5	TRBJ1-2	CASSYSSDPHYGYTF
TRBV14	TRBJ2-7	CASSHTGGAYEQYF
TRBV7-9	TRBJ1-1	CATRWGRDTEAFF
TRBV5-1	TRBJ2-7	CASSTDATEQYF